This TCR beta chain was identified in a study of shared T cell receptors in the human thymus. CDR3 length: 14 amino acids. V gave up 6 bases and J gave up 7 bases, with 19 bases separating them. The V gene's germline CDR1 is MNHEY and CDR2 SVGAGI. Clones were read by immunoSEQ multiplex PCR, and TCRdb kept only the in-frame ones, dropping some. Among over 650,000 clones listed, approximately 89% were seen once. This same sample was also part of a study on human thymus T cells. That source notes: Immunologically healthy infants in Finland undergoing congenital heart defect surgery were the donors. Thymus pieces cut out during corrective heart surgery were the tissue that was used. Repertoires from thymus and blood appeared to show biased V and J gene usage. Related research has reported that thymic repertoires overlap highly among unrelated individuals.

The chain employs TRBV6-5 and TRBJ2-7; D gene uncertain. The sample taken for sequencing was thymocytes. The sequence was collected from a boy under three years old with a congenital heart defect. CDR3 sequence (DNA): TGTGCCAGCAGAGAAACGGTTAGGAGAAGGGAGCAGTACTTC. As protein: CASRETVRRREQYF.